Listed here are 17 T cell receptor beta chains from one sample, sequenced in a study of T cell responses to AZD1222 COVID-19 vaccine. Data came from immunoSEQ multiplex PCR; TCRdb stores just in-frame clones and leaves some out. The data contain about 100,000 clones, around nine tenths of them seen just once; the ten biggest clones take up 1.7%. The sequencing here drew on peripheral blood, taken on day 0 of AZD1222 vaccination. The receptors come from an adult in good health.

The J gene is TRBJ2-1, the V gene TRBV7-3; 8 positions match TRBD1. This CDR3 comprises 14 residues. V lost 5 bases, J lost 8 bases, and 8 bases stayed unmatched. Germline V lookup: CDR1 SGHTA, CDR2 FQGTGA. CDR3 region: CASSKQGAADEQFF. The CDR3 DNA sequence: TGTGCCAGCAGCAAGCAGGGGGCGGCGGATGAGCAGTTCTTC.

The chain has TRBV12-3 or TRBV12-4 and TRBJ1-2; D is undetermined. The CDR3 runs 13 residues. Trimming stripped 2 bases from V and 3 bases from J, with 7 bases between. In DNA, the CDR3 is TGTGCCAGCAGTTTAAGCCTCTACTATGGCTACACCTTC. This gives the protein CASSLSLYYGYTF.

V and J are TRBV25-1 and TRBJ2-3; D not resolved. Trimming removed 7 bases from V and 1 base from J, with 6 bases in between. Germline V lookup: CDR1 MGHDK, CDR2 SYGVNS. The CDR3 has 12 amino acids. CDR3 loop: CASTAGTDTQYF. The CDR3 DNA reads TGTGCCAGCACCGCAGGCACAGATACGCAGTATTTT.

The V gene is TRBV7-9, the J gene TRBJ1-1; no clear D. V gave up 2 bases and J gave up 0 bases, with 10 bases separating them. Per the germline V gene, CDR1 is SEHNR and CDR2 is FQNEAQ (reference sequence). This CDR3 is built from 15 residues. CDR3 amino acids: CASSLSGVLNTEAFF. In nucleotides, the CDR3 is TGTGCCAGCAGCTTAAGCGGGGTACTGAACACTGAAGCTTTCTTT.

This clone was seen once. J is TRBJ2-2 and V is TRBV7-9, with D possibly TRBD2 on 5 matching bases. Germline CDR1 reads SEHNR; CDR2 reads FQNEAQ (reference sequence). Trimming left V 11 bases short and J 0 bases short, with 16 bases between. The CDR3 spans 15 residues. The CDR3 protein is CAGSQRSTNTGELFF. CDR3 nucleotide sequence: TGTGCCGGATCCCAGCGGTCGACGAACACCGGGGAGCTGTTTTTT.

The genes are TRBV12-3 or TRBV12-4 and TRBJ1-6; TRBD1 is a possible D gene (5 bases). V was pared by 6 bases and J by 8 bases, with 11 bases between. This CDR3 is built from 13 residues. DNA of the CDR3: TGTGCCAGCAGACAGGACGGATATTCACCCCTCCACTTT. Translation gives CASRQDGYSPLHF.

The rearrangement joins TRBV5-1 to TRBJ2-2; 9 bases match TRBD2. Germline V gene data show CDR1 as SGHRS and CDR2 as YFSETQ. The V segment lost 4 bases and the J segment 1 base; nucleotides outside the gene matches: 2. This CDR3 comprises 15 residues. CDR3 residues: CASSASGVNTGELFF. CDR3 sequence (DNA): TGCGCCAGCAGCGCTAGCGGGGTGAACACCGGGGAGCTGTTTTTT.

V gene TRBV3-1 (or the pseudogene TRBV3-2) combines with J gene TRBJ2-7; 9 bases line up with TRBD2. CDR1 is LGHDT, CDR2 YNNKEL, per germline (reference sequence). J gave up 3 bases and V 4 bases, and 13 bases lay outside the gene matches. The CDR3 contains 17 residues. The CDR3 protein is CASSPGTSPRKYYEQYF. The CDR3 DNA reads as TGTGCCAGCAGCCCCGGGACTAGCCCTCGAAAATACTACGAGCAGTACTTC.

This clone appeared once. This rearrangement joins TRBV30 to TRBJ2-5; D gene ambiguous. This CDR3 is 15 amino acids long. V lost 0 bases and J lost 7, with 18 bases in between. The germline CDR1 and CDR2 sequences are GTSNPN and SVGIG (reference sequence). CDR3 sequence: CAWSVISRRRGTQYF. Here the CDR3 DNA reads TGTGCCTGGAGTGTAATTTCCAGGCGCCGAGGGACCCAGTACTTC. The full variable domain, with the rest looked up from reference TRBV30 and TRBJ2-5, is SQTIHQWPATLVQPVGSPLSLECTVEGTSNPNLYWYRQAAGRGLQLLFYSVGIGQISSEVPQNLSASRPQDRQFILSSKKLLLSDSGFYLCAWSVISRRRGTQYFGPGTRLLVL.

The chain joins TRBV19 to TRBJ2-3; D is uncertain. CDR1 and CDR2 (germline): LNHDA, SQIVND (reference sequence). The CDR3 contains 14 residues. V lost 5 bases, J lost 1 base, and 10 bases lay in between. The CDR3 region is CASSVLLGTDTQYF. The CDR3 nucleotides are TGTGCCAGTAGTGTTTTGCTGGGCACAGATACGCAGTATTTT.

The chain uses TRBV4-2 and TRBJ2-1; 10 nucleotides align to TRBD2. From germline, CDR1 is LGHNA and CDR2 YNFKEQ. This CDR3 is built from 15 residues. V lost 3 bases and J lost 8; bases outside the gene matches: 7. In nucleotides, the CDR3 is TGTGCCAGCAGCCAGCGAGGCGGACTAGCGGATGAGCAGTTCTTC. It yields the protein CASSQRGGLADEQFF.

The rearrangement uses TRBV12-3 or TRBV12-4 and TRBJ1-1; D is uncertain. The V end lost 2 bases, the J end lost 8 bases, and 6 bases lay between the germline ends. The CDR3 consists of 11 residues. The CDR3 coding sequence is TGTGCCAGCAGTTTATCCTACGAAGCTTTCTTT. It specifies CASSLSYEAFF.

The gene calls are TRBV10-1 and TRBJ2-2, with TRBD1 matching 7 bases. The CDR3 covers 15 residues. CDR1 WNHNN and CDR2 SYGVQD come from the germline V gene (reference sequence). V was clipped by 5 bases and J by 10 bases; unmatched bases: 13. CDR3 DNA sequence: TGCGCCAGCAGTCCCGGGACAGCCATCTCAGAGGAGCTGTTTTTT. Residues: CASSPGTAISEELFF.

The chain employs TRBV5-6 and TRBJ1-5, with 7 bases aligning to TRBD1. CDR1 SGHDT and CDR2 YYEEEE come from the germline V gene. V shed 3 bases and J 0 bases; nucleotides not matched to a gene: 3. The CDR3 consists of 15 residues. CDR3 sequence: CASSSTGDSNQPQHF. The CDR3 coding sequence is TGTGCCAGCAGCTCTACAGGGGATAGCAATCAGCCCCAGCATTTT. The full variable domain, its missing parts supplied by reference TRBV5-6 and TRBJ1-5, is DAGVTQSPTHLIKTRGQQVTLRCSPKSGHDTVSWYQQALGQGPQFIFQYYEEEERQRGNFPDRFSGHQFPNYSSELNVNALLLGDSALYLCASSSTGDSNQPQHFGDGTRLSIL.

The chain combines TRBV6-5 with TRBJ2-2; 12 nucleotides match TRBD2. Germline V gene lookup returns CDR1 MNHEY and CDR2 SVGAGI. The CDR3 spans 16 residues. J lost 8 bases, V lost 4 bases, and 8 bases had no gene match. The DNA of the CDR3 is TGTGCCAGCAGTTTCGGACTAGCGGGGCCCCTGGGGGAGCTGTTTTTT. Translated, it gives CASSFGLAGPLGELFF.

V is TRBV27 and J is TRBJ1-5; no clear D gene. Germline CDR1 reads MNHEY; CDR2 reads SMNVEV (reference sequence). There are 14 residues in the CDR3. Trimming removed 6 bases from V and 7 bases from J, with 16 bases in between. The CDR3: CASSPLGLGQPQHF. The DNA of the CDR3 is TGTGCCAGCAGCCCTCTAGGTTTGGGACAGCCCCAGCATTTT.

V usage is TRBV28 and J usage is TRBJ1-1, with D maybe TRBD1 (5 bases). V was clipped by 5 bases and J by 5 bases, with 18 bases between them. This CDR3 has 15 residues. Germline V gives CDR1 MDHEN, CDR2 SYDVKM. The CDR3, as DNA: TGTGCCAGCAGTGGGGCGTATGGGAAAGGTACTGAAGCTTTCTTT. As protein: CASSGAYGKGTEAFF.